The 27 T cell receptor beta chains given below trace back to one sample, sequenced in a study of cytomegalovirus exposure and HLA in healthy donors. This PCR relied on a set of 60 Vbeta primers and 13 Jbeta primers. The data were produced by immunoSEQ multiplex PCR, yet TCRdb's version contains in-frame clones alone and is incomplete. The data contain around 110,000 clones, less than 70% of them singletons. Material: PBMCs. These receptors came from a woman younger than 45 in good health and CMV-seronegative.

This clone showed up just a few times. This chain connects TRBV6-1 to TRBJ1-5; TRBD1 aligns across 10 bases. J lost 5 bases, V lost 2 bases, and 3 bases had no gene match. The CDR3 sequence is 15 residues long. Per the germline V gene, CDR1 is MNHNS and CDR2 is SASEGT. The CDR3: CASSESGTGDQPQHF. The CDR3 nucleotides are TGTGCCAGCAGTGAATCCGGGACAGGGGATCAGCCCCAGCATTTT.

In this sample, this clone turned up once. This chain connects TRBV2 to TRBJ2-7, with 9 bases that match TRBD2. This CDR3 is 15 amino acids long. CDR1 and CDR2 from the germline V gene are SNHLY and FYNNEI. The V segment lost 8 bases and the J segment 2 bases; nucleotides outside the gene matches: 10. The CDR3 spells CASYRRTSVPYEQYF. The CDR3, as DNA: TGTGCCAGCTATAGACGGACTAGCGTACCCTACGAGCAGTACTTC.

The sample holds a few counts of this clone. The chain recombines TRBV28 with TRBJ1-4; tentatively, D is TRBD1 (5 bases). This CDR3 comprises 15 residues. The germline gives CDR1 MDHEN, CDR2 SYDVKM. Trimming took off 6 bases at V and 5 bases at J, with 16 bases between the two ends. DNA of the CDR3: TGTGCCAGCAGCCTAGGTGGGGGGAACAATGAAAAACTGTTTTTT. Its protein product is CASSLGGGNNEKLFF.

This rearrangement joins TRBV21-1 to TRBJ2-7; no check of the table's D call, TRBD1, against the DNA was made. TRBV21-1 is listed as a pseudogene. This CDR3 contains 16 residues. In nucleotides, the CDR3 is TGTGCCAGCAGCAAAGTTATAACAGGGGGGTTCGACGAGCAGTACTTC. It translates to CASSKVITGGFDEQYF.

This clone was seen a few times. This CDR3 is CASSLEPDNSPLHF. The CDR3 DNA reads as TGTGCCAGCAGCTTAGAGCCTGATAATTCACCCCTCCACTTT. This chain connects TRBV7-9 to TRBJ1-6; no definite D call. Germline V gene sequence: CDR1 SEHNR, CDR2 FQNEAQ (reference sequence). Trimming shortened V by 1 base and J by 5 bases, and 6 bases separated the two germline ends. CDR3 size: 14 residues.

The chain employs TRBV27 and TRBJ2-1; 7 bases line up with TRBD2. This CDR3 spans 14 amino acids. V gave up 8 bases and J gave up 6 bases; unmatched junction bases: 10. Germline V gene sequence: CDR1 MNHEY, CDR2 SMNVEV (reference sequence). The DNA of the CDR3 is TGTGCCAGCGTCGGCGGGAGTATATTCAATGAGCAGTTCTTC. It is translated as CASVGGSIFNEQFF.

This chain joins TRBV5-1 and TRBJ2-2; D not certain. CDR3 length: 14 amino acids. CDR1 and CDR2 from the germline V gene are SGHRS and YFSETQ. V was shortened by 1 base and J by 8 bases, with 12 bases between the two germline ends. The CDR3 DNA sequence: TGCGCCAGCAGCTTGCACACGAACGTAGGGGAGCTGTTTTTT. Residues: CASSLHTNVGELFF.

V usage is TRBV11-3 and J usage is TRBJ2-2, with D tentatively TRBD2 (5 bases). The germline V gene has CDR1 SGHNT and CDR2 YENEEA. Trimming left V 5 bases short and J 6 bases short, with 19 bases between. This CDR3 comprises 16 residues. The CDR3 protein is CASSRRAHTGAGELFF. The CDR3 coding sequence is TGTGCCAGCAGCCGCAGAGCTCACACCGGGGCCGGGGAGCTGTTTTTT.

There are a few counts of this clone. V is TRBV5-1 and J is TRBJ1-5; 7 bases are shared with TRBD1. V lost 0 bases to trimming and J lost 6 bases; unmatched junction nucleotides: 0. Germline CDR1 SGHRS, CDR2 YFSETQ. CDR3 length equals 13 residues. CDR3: CASSLDRGQPQHF. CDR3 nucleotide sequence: TGCGCCAGCAGCTTGGACAGGGGTCAGCCCCAGCATTTT.

The CDR3 is CASSVGPDNQPQHF. CDR3 DNA: TGTGCCAGCAGCGTAGGGCCCGACAATCAGCCCCAGCATTTT. This chain links TRBV9 with TRBJ1-5; no clear D gene. The V end was cut by 0 bases, the J end by 3 bases, with 7 bases between. The CDR3 runs to 14 residues. CDR1 and CDR2 (germline): SGDLS, YYNGEE.

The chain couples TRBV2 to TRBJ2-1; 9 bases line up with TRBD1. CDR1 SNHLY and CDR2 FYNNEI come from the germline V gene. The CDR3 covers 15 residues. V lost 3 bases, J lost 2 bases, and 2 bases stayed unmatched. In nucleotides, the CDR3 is TGTGCCAGCAGTGACCGGGACAGGGCCTACAATGAGCAGTTCTTC. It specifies CASSDRDRAYNEQFF.

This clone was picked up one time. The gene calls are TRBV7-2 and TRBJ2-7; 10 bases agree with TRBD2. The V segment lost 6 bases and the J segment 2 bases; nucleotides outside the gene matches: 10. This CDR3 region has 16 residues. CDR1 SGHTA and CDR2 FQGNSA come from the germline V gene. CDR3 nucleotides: TGTGCCAGCAGTCCGGGTGGCCTAGCGGGAGCCTACGAGCAGTACTTC. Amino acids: CASSPGGLAGAYEQYF.

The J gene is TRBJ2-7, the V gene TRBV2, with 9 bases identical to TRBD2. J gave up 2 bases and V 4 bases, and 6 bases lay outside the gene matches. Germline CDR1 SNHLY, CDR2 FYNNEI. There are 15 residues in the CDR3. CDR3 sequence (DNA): TGTGCCAGCAGTGTCGGGGCTAGCGGGACCTACGAGCAGTACTTC. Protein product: CASSVGASGTYEQYF.

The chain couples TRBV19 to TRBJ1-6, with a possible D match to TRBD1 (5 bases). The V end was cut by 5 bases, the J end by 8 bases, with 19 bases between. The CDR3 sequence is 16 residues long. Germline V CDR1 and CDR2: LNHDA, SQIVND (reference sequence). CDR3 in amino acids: CASSLQTRTRDSPLHF. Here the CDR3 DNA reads TGTGCCAGTAGTCTACAGACCAGGACAAGAGATTCACCCCTCCACTTT.

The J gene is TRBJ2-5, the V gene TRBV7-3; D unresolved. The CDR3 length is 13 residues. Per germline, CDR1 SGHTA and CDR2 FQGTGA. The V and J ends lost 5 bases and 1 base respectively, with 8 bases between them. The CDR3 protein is CASSNRAQETQYF. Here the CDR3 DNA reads TGTGCCAGCAGCAACCGAGCCCAAGAGACCCAGTACTTC.

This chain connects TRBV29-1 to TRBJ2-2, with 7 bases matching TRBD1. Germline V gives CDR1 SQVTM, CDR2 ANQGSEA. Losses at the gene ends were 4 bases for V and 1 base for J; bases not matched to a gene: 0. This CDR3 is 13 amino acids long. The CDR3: CSVGQGNTGELFF. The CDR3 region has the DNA TGCAGCGTTGGACAGGGGAACACCGGGGAGCTGTTTTTT.

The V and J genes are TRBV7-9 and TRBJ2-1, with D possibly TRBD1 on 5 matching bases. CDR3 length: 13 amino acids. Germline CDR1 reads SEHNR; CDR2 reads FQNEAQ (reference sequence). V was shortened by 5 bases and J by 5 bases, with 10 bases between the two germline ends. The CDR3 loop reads CASSKGQNNEQFF. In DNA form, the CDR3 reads TGTGCCAGCAGCAAGGGGCAGAACAATGAGCAGTTCTTC.

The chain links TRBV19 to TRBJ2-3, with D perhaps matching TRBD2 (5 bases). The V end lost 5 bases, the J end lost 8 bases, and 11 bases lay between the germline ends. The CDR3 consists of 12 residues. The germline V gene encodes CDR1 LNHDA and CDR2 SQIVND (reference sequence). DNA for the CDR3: TGTGCCAGTAGTGCGGTCGAGGGTACGCAGTATTTT. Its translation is CASSAVEGTQYF.

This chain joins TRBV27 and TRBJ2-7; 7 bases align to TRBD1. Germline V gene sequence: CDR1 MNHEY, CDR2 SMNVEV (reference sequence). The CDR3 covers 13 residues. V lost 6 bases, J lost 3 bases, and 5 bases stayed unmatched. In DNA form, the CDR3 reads TGTGCCAGCAGGGGGACAGAAGGCTACGAGCAGTACTTC. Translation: CASRGTEGYEQYF.

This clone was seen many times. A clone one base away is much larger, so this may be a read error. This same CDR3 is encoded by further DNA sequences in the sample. The CDR3 is CASSELAGGYNEQFF. The CDR3 DNA follows: TGTGCCAGCAGTGAACTAGCGGGAGGGTACAATGAGCAGTTCTTC. V is TRBV6-1 and J is TRBJ2-1; 12 bases line up with TRBD2. CDR3 size: 15 residues. J gave up 4 bases and V 2 bases, and 0 bases lay outside the gene matches. Germline loops: CDR1 MNHNS, CDR2 SASEGT.

The CDR3 sequence is CASSLMGGAFF. The DNA for the CDR3 is TGTGCCAGCAGCTTGATGGGGGGAGCTTTCTTT. This chain connects TRBV5-6 to TRBJ1-1; TRBD1 might be the D (5 bases). CDR3 size: 11 residues. Germline V lookup: CDR1 SGHDT, CDR2 YYEEEE. The V and J ends lost 1 base and 10 bases respectively, with 8 bases between them.

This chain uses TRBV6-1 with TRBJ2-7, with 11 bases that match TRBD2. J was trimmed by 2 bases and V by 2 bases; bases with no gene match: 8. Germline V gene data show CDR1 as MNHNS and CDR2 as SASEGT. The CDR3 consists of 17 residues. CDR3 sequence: CASSERGDSGRAYEQYF. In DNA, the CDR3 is TGTGCCAGCAGTGAAAGAGGGGATAGCGGGAGGGCCTACGAGCAGTACTTC.

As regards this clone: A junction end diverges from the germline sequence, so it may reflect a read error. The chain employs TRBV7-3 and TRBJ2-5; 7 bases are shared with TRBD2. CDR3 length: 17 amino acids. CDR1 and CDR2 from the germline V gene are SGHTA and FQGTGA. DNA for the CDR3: TGTGCCAGCAGCCCTAGCCCCCAGGCGGGAGAGCAAGGGACCCAGTACTTC. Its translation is CASSPSPQAGEQGTQYF.

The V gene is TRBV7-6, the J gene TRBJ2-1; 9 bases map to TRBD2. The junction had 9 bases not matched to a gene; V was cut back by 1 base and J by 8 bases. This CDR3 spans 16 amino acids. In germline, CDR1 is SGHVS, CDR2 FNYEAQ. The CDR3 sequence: CASSLEGLAGIDEQFF. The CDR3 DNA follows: TGTGCCAGCAGCTTAGAGGGGCTAGCGGGAATCGATGAGCAGTTCTTC.

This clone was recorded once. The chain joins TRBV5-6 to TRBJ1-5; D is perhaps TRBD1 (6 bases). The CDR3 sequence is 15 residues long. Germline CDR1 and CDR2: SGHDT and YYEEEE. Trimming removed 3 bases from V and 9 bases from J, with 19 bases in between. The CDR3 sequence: CASSSLETGITPQHF. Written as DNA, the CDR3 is TGTGCCAGCAGCTCCCTAGAGACAGGCATCACGCCCCAGCATTTT.

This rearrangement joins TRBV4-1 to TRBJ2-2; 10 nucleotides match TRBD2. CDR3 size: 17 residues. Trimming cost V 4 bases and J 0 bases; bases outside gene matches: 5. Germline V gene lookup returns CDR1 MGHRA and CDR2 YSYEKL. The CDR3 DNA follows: TGCGCCAGCAGCCCCGGACTAGCGGTCACGAACACCGGGGAGCTGTTTTTT. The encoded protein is CASSPGLAVTNTGELFF.

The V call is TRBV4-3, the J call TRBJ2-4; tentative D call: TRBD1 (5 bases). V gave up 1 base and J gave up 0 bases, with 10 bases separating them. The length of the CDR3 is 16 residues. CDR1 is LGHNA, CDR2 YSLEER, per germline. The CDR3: CASSQGGNLAKNIQYF. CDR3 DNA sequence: TGCGCCAGCAGCCAAGGGGGCAACTTAGCCAAAAACATTCAGTACTTC.